This T cell receptor (beta chain) was captured in a study of blood T cell repertoires in COVID-19. The wider study: Samples taken during acute and convalescent COVID-19 were collected in the United States, Italy and Spain. The analysed material was cDNA or gDNA that came from T cells, B-cell-depleted T cells, or PBMCs.

The sample holds a few counts of this clone. In the original workflow: Amplification from reference gene primers served as the basis for estimated nucleated cell counts. Only in-frame clones appear in the TCRdb table, and some are missing; sequencing was by immunoSEQ multiplex PCR. V, J and clone size reflect that table, while D and trimming were determined from the DNA. The table has around 200,000 clones, around 80% seen once. The CDR3 totals 17 residues. With 2 bases clipped from V and 7 bases from J, the junction kept 9 bases outside the gene matches. Germline V gene data show CDR1 as MGHRA and CDR2 as YSYEKL.

This TCR was recovered from a woman in her fifties or sixties with acute or convalescent COVID-19. The V gene is TRBV4-1, the J gene TRBJ2-1; 12 nucleotides align to TRBD2. Material for sequencing was peripheral blood. In DNA form, the CDR3 reads TGCGCCAGCAGCCAAACCCTAGCGGGGGGGCCATTGAATGAGCAGTTCTTC. Translated: CASSQTLAGGPLNEQFF.